These 15 T cell receptor beta chains came from one sample sequenced in a study of shared clonotypes between healthy human individuals. Method: immunoSEQ multiplex PCR; TCRdb's copy keeps in-frame clones and lacks some. The sample has a few million clones, roughly 92% seen once. Material: naive CD4+ T cells sorted from blood. Noted subset: CD45RA+ positively selected. The receptor set was obtained from a man aged 18-30 years in good health.

The chain links TRBV19 to TRBJ2-7; no clear D gene. V was trimmed by 3 bases and J by 4 bases, leaving 4 bases between them. This CDR3 is built from 11 residues. The germline CDR1 and CDR2 sequences are LNHDA and SQIVND (reference sequence). The CDR3 DNA is TGTGCCAGTAGTATTTGGTACGAGCAGTACTTC. Its translation: CASSIWYEQYF.

This clone was observed a few times. This sample also contains other DNA sequences that code for the same CDR3. The chain has TRBV6-5 and TRBJ2-1, with D uncertain. The germline V gene has CDR1 MNHEY and CDR2 SVGAGI. The CDR3 has 11 residues. Trimming removed 6 bases from V and 5 bases from J, with 5 bases in between. CDR3 bases: TGTGCCAGCAGCCGGAACAATGAGCAGTTCTTC. Amino acid sequence: CASSRNNEQFF.

Remarks on this clone: Other DNA sequences in the sample encode the same CDR3. The V call is TRBV5-1, the J call TRBJ1-1; D ambiguous. CDR1 is SGHRS, CDR2 YFSETQ, per germline. The CDR3 extends over 13 amino acids. V lost 0 bases, J lost 4 bases, and 7 bases lay in between. This CDR3 is CASSLAGVTEAFF. DNA of the CDR3: TGCGCCAGCAGCTTGGCCGGGGTCACTGAAGCTTTCTTT.

The V call is TRBV6-1, the J call TRBJ2-1; 7 positions agree with TRBD1. Trimming took 2 bases from V and 7 from J; bases not matched to a gene: 8. The CDR3 totals 15 residues. CDR1 is MNHNS and CDR2 is SASEGT in the germline V gene. CDR3 bases: TGTGCCAGCAGTGAAAGTAGACAGGGTTGGAATGAGCAGTTCTTC. Translating gives CASSESRQGWNEQFF.

The chain carries TRBV28 and TRBJ1-5; no clear D. Germline V gives CDR1 MDHEN, CDR2 SYDVKM. This CDR3 is 13 amino acids long. V gave up 6 bases and J gave up 7 bases, with 13 bases separating them. The CDR3 DNA sequence: TGTGCCAGCAGCACCCCAGCTATCCAGCCCCAGCATTTT. Protein product: CASSTPAIQPQHF.

This clone was found once. J is TRBJ1-5 and V is TRBV9; D gene unclear. CDR3 size: 15 residues. V lost 0 bases, J lost 3 bases, and 10 bases lay in between. The germline CDR1 and CDR2 sequences are SGDLS and YYNGEE. CDR3 DNA sequence: TGTGCCAGCAGCGTAGTTGGGGTTTACAATCAGCCCCAGCATTTT. Translating gives CASSVVGVYNQPQHF.

The J gene is TRBJ1-3, the V gene TRBV18; D is ambiguous. The CDR3 has 15 residues. CDR1 is KGHSH and CDR2 is LQKENI in the germline V gene. V lost 2 bases and J 2 bases, leaving 10 bases between the germline ends. CDR3 sequence (DNA): TGTGCCAGCTCACCAAAGGTCAGGACTGGAAACACCATATATTTT. Its translation: CASSPKVRTGNTIYF.

V is TRBV27 and J is TRBJ2-7, with 12 positions matching TRBD1. The CDR3 contains 16 residues. Germline assignment: CDR1 MNHEY and CDR2 SMNVEV (reference sequence). Germline trimming cut 6 bases from V and 6 bases from J; bases unmatched to any gene: 12. DNA of the CDR3: TGTGCCAGCAGCAAATATACGGGACAGGGGGCTAGCGAGCAGTACTTC. Protein product: CASSKYTGQGASEQYF.

This chain joins TRBV20-1 and TRBJ2-5; D not certain. The J call may be faulty, since TRBJ2-7 better matches the DNA end. This CDR3 region has 11 residues. Germline CDR1 and CDR2: DFQATT and SNEGSKA (reference sequence). The CDR3 DNA follows: TGCAGTGGCAGGAGTTCCTACGAGCAGTACTTC. The encoded protein is CSGRSSYEQYF.

The chain uses TRBV25-1 and TRBJ2-1, with 10 bases that match TRBD1. This CDR3 is 17 amino acids long. Germline values: CDR1 MGHDK, CDR2 SYGVNS. With 3 bases clipped from V and 4 bases from J, the junction kept 9 bases outside the gene matches. CDR3 sequence (DNA): TGTGCCAGCAGTGACCTCTCTTGGGACAGGGGTTACAATGAGCAGTTCTTC. The encoded protein is CASSDLSWDRGYNEQFF.

To note about this clone: Other nucleotide sequences from this sample produce the same CDR3. The V gene is TRBV28, the J gene TRBJ1-6; D is ambiguous. From germline, CDR1 is MDHEN and CDR2 SYDVKM. The CDR3 has 12 amino acids. V was shortened by 8 bases and J by 7 bases, with 9 bases between the two germline ends. The CDR3 DNA sequence: TGTGCCAGCTCGCTCTTGAATTCACCCCTCCACTTT. Its translation is CASSLLNSPLHF.

This chain joins TRBV5-5 and TRBJ2-2, with D possibly TRBD2 on 5 matching bases. This CDR3 has 13 amino acids. The V end lost 3 bases, the J end lost 7 bases, and 10 bases lay between the germline ends. The germline V gene encodes CDR1 SGHKS and CDR2 YYEKEE (reference sequence). The DNA of the CDR3 is TGTGCCAGCAGCTGGACTTCGGGCGGGGAGCTGTTTTTT. This codes for CASSWTSGGELFF.

This chain joins TRBV28 and TRBJ2-7; no clear D gene. V gave up 6 bases and J gave up 9 bases, with 27 bases separating them. CDR1 and CDR2 from the germline V gene are MDHEN and SYDVKM. CDR3 size: 16 residues. CDR3 region: CASSTLWEGPYERQYF. CDR3 bases: TGTGCCAGCAGCACCTTGTGGGAAGGACCCTACGAGCGGCAGTACTTC. Looking up the rest from reference TRBV28 and TRBJ2-7 gives the full variable domain: DVKVTQSSRYLVKRTGEKVFLECVQDMDHENMFWYRQDPGLGLRLIYFSYDVKMKEKGDIPEGYSVSREKKERFSLILESASTNQTSMYLCASSTLWEGPYERQYFGPGTRLTVT.

V and J are TRBV10-3 and TRBJ2-7; D uncertain. From germline, CDR1 is ENHRY and CDR2 SYGVKD. This CDR3 comprises 12 residues. V lost 11 bases to trimming and J lost 0 bases, with 11 bases between them. The CDR3: CASRRDSYEQYF. Here the CDR3 DNA reads TGTGCCTCGCGCAGAGACTCCTACGAGCAGTACTTC.

On this clone itself: The same CDR3 can be traced to other DNA sequences in this sample. The rearrangement joins TRBV11-2 to TRBJ2-7, with D possibly TRBD1 on 9 matching bases. Germline CDR1 reads SGHAT; CDR2 reads FQNNGV. The CDR3 sequence is 15 residues long. Trimming left V 3 bases short and J 1 base short, with 13 bases between. This CDR3 reads CASSFSGTGSYEQYF. The CDR3 region has the DNA TGTGCCAGCAGCTTTAGCGGGACAGGGTCCTACGAGCAGTACTTC.